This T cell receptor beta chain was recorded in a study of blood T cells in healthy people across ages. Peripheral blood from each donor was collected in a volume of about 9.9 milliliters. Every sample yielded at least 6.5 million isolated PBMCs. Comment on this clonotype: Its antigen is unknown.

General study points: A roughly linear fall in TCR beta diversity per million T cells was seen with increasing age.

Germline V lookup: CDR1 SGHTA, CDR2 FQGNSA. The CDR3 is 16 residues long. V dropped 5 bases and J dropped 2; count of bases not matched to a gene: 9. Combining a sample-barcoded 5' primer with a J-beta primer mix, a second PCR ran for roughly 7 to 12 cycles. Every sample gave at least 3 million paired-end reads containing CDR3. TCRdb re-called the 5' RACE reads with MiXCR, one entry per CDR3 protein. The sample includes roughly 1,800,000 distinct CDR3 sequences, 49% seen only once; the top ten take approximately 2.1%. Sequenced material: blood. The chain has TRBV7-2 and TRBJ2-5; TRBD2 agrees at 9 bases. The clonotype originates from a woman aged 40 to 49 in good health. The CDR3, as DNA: TGTGCCAGCAGCCCCTGGCGGAGCGGGGGGCAAGAGACCCAGTACTTC. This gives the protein CASSPWRSGGQETQYF.